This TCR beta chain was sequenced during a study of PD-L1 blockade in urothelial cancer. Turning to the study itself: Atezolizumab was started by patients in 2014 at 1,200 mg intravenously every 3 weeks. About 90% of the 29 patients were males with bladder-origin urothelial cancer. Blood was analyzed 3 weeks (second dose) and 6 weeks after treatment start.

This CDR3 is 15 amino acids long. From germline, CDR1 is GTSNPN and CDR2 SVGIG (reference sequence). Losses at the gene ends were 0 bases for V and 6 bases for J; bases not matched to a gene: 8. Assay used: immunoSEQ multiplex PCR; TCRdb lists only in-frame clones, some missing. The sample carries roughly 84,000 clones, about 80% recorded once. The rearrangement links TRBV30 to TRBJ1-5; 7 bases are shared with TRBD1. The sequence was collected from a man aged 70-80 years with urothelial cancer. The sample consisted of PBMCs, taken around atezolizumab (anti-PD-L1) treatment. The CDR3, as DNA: TGTGCCTGGAGTGTGGGGGAAGGGGGCGGTCAGCCCCAGCATTTT. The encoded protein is CAWSVGEGGGQPQHF.